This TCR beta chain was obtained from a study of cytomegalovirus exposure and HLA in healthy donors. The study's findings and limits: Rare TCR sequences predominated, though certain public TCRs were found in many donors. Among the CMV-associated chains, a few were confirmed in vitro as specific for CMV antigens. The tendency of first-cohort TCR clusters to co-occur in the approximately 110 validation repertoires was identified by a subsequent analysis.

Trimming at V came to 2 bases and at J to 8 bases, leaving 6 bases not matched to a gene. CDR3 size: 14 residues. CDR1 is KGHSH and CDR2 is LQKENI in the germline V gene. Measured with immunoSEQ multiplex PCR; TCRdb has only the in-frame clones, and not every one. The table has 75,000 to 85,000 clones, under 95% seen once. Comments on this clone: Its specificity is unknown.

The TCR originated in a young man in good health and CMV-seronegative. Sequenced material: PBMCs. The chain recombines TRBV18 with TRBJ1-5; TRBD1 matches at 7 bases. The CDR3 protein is CASSPGQGVKPQHF. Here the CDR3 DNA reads TGTGCCAGCTCACCAGGGCAGGGGGTAAAGCCCCAGCATTTT.